This TCR beta chain was captured by sequencing in a study of a mutant IDH1 vaccine in newly diagnosed glioma. The data were produced by immunoSEQ multiplex PCR, yet TCRdb's version contains in-frame clones alone and is incomplete. Of some 61,000 clones in the sample, 65% to 90% were seen once. Between the trimmed V and J ends, which lost 2 bases and 6 bases, there was a span of 28 bases. CDR1 is SNHLY, CDR2 FYNNEI, per germline. The CDR3 length is 19 residues. Regarding time point: baseline, week 1 (first vaccination visit). Treatment noted: pre-vaccination baseline after standard-of-care therapy. This receptor was obtained from a man aged 25-40 years with glioma. The chain carries TRBV2 and TRBJ1-2; D not certain. The sequencing here drew on PBMCs, taken from a glioma patient treated with radiotherapy, temozolomide or both. The CDR3 coding sequence is TGTGCCAGCAGTGAACTTGAAAGGCAAGGGCCTTTGGGTCGGGATGGCTACACCTTC. Translation: CASSELERQGPLGRDGYTF.